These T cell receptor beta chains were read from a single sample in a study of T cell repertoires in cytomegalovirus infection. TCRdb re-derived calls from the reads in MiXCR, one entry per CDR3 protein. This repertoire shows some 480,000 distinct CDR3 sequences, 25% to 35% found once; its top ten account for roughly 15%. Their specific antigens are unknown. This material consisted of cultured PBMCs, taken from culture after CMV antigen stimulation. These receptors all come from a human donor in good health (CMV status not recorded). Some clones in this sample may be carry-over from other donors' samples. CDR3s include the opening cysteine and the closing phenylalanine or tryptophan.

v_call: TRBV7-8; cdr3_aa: CASSFFGRTLKSGNEQFF
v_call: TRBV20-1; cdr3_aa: CSASRKSYEQYF
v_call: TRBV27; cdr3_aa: CASSFPGALSPLHF
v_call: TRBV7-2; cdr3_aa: CASKVAGLVNEQFF
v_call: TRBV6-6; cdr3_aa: CASSYTSGSSYNEQFF
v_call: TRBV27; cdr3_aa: CASSSLGVTSYNEQFF
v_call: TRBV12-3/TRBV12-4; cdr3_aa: CASSLNGRSNQPQHF
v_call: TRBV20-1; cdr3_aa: CSAARQLNTEAFF
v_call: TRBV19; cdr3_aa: CASRDSPSPLPQYF
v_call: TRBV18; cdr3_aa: CASSPPWSGGIAKNIQYF
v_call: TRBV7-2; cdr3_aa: CASQGQGPGELFF
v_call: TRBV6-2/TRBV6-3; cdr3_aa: CASSYSRTSPFPGSFYEQYF
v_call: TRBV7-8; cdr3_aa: CASSSQRVTGRLTGELFF
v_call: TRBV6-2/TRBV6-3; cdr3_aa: CASSYRGQGLSGANVLTF